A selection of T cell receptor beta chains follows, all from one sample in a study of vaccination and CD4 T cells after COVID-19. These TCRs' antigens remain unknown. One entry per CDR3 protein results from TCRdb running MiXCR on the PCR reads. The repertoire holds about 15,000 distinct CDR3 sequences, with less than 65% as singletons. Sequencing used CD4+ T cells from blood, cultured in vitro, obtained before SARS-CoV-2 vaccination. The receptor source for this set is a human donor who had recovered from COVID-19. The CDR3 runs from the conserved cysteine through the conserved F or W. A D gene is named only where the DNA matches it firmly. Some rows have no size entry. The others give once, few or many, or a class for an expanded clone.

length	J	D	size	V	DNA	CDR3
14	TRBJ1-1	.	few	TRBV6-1	TGTGCCAGCAGTGAACTGGGCGGTACTGGGGAAGCTTTCTTT	CASSELGGTGEAFF
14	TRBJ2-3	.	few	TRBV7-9	TGTGCCAGCAGCCATGAGGAAAGGCGGGATACGCAGTATTTT	CASSHEERRDTQYF
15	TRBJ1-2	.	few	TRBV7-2	TGTGCCAGCAGCCTGGACAAGTCCCGCGCTCGAAGCTACACCTTC	CASSLDKSRARSYTF
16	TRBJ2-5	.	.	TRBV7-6	TGTGCCAGCAGCTTAGGGGGCGCGGGCTTCCAAGAGACCCAGTACTTC	CASSLGGAGFQETQYF
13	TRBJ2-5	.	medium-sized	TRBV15	TGTGCCACCAGCAGAGTATCCGAAGAGACCCAGTACTTC	CATSRVSEETQYF
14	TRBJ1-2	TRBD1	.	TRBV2	TGTGCCAGCAGTGAAGCGACAGGGGTTCAAGGCTACACCTTC	CASSEATGVQGYTF
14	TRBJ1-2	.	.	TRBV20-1	TGCAGTGCTAGACGGGGTCAAGATGAATATGGCTACACCTTC	CSARRGQDEYGYTF
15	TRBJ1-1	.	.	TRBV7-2	TGTGCCAGCAGCTCCATCAGGTCGATGTTGGCTGAAGCTTTCTTT	CASSSIRSMLAEAFF
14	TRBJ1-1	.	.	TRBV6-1	TGTGCCAGCAGTGCTACCGGACTAGCGGGTGAAGCTTTCTTT	CASSATGLAGEAFF
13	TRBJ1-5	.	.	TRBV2	TGTGCCAGCAGTGTGAAAGGGGATCAGCCCCAGCATTTT	CASSVKGDQPQHF
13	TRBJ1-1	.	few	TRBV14	TGTGCCAGCAGTCGACAGGCGAACACTGAAGCTTTCTTT	CASSRQANTEAFF
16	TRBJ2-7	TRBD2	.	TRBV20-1	TGCAGTGCTACAACGATAGCGGGGGGCCGGCACCACGAGCAGTACTTC	CSATTIAGGRHHEQYF
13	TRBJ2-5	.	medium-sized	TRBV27	TGTGCCAGCAGCGTGGACAGCGGGGAGACCCAGTACTTC	CASSVDSGETQYF
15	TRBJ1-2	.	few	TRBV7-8	TGTGCCAGCAGCTTAAGTGGCCGGGTCGACTATGGCTACACCTTC	CASSLSGRVDYGYTF
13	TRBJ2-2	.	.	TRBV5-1	TGCGCCAGCAGCCCCTTAGGGACCGGGGAGCTGTTTTTT	CASSPLGTGELFF
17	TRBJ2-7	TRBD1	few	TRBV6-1	TGTGCCAGCAGTGAAGTACCGCCAGGACAGGGGGCCCACGAGCAGTACTTC	CASSEVPPGQGAHEQYF
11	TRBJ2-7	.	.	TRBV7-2	TGTGCCAGCAGCTCCCGCGGTGAGCAGTACTTC	CASSSRGEQYF
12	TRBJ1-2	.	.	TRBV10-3	TGTGCCATCAGTGATCAGTTCTATGGCTACACCTTC	CAISDQFYGYTF
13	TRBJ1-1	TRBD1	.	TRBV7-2	TGTGCCAGCAGCTTAGAGGGGGCTCCGGAAGCTTTCTTT	CASSLEGAPEAFF
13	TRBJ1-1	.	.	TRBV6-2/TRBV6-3	TGTGCCAGCAGTTACAACCTACCAGGGGAAGCTTTCTTT	CASSYNLPGEAFF
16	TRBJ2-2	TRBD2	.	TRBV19	TGTGCCAGTAGTAAGCTAGCGGAGGGGACCACCGGGGAGCTGTTTTTT	CASSKLAEGTTGELFF
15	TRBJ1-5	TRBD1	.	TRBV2	TGTGCCAGCAGGGACAGGGGGCCTTTGTCTCAGCCCCAGCATTTT	CASRDRGPLSQPQHF
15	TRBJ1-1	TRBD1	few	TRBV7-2	TGTGCCAGCAGCCCGACAGGGAGCCGGTTGACTGAAGCTTTCTTT	CASSPTGSRLTEAFF